This T cell receptor beta chain was sequenced in a study of metastatic and nonmetastatic thyroid tumors. Background on the study: Repertoire comparisons spanned blood and tumor or nodule tissue from malignant and benign thyroid patients.

Among the patients, none had received any treatment before thyroid surgery. TCRdb re-clonotyped the PCR reads through MiXCR. The sample contains about 31,000 clones, approximately 20% of which appear only once. Trimming took 1 base from V and 10 from J, leaving 16 bases between them. The CDR3 runs to 15 residues. Germline V CDR1 and CDR2: MDHEN, SYDVKM. Sequencing was done on a sample of blood. The chain employs TRBV28 and TRBJ2-2; D may be TRBD2 (5 bases). The clonotype comes from a female donor with papillary thyroid cancer or a benign thyroid nodule (not recorded which). Some clones in this sample may be carry-over from other donors' samples. This CDR3 is CASSLLAGMALELFF. In nucleotides, the CDR3 is TGTGCCAGCAGTTTATTGGCCGGGATGGCCTTGGAGCTGTTTTTT.